This T cell receptor beta chain was captured in a study of cytotoxic CD8 clonotypes in ibrutinib-treated CLL. Turning to the study itself: Of the patients, about a dozen were relapsed/refractory, roughly 16 treatment-naive and roughly 17 IGHV unmutated.

A few counts support this clone. This table comes from immunoSEQ multiplex PCR, and its TCRdb copy is limited to in-frame clones, with some not included. This sample has tens of thousands of clones; roughly 58% occur once, and the top ten carry 20% to 30%. This CDR3 is built from 12 residues. Per the germline V gene, CDR1 is MNHEY and CDR2 is SVGAGI. V lost 5 bases and J 7 bases, leaving 11 bases between the germline ends. Here the sequenced sample was PBMCs, taken at disease progression, from a patient treated with ibrutinib. This clonotype was sampled from a human donor with chronic lymphocytic leukemia. The gene calls are TRBV6-5 and TRBJ1-2; D might be TRBD1 (6 bases). This CDR3 is CASSRQDLGYTF. The DNA for the CDR3 is TGTGCCAGCAGTCGACAGGATCTTGGCTACACCTTC.